The clone carrying this T cell receptor (beta chain) was observed at least ten times. No antigen is known for it. The sample originates from a study of regulatory T cells in long-lasting Graves disease. The overall study: New Graves' disease cases had less than 3 months of antithyroid drugs.

The study, taken as a whole, reports: Less diverse TCR repertoires were seen in persistent Graves' patients than in newly diagnosed ones. Having few samples may have compromised the accuracy.

Documented time point: newly diagnosed GD, antithyroid drugs for less than 3 months. RNA extracted from PBMCs served as the sequencing template. Arm-PCR of CDR3 regions and iRepertoire HTBI primers were the basis on which TCR beta libraries were built. TCRdb itself ran the multiplex PCR reads through MiXCR, one entry per CDR3 protein. The sample lists under 300,000 distinct CDR3 sequences; over 20% were seen once. The germline V gene encodes CDR1 GTSNPN and CDR2 SVGIG (reference sequence). Trimming shortened V by 1 base and J by 6 bases, and 11 bases separated the two germline ends. The CDR3 contains 13 residues.

The sequences come from peripheral blood mononuclear cells (PBMCs), collected at new diagnosis, from a patient treated with antithyroid drugs. The origin of this receptor is a female donor with Graves disease. The chain uses TRBV30 and TRBJ2-3; D remains ambiguous. The CDR3 DNA reads TGTGCCTGGAGTGGCTGGGTGTCTGATACGCAGTATTTT. Its translation is CAWSGWVSDTQYF. The entire variable domain, with the rest obtained from reference TRBV30 and TRBJ2-3, is as follows: SQTIHQWPATLVQPVGSPLSLECTVEGTSNPNLYWYRQAAGRGLQLLFYSVGIGQISSEVPQNLSASRPQDRQFILSSKKLLLSDSGFYLCAWSGWVSDTQYFGPGTRLTVL.